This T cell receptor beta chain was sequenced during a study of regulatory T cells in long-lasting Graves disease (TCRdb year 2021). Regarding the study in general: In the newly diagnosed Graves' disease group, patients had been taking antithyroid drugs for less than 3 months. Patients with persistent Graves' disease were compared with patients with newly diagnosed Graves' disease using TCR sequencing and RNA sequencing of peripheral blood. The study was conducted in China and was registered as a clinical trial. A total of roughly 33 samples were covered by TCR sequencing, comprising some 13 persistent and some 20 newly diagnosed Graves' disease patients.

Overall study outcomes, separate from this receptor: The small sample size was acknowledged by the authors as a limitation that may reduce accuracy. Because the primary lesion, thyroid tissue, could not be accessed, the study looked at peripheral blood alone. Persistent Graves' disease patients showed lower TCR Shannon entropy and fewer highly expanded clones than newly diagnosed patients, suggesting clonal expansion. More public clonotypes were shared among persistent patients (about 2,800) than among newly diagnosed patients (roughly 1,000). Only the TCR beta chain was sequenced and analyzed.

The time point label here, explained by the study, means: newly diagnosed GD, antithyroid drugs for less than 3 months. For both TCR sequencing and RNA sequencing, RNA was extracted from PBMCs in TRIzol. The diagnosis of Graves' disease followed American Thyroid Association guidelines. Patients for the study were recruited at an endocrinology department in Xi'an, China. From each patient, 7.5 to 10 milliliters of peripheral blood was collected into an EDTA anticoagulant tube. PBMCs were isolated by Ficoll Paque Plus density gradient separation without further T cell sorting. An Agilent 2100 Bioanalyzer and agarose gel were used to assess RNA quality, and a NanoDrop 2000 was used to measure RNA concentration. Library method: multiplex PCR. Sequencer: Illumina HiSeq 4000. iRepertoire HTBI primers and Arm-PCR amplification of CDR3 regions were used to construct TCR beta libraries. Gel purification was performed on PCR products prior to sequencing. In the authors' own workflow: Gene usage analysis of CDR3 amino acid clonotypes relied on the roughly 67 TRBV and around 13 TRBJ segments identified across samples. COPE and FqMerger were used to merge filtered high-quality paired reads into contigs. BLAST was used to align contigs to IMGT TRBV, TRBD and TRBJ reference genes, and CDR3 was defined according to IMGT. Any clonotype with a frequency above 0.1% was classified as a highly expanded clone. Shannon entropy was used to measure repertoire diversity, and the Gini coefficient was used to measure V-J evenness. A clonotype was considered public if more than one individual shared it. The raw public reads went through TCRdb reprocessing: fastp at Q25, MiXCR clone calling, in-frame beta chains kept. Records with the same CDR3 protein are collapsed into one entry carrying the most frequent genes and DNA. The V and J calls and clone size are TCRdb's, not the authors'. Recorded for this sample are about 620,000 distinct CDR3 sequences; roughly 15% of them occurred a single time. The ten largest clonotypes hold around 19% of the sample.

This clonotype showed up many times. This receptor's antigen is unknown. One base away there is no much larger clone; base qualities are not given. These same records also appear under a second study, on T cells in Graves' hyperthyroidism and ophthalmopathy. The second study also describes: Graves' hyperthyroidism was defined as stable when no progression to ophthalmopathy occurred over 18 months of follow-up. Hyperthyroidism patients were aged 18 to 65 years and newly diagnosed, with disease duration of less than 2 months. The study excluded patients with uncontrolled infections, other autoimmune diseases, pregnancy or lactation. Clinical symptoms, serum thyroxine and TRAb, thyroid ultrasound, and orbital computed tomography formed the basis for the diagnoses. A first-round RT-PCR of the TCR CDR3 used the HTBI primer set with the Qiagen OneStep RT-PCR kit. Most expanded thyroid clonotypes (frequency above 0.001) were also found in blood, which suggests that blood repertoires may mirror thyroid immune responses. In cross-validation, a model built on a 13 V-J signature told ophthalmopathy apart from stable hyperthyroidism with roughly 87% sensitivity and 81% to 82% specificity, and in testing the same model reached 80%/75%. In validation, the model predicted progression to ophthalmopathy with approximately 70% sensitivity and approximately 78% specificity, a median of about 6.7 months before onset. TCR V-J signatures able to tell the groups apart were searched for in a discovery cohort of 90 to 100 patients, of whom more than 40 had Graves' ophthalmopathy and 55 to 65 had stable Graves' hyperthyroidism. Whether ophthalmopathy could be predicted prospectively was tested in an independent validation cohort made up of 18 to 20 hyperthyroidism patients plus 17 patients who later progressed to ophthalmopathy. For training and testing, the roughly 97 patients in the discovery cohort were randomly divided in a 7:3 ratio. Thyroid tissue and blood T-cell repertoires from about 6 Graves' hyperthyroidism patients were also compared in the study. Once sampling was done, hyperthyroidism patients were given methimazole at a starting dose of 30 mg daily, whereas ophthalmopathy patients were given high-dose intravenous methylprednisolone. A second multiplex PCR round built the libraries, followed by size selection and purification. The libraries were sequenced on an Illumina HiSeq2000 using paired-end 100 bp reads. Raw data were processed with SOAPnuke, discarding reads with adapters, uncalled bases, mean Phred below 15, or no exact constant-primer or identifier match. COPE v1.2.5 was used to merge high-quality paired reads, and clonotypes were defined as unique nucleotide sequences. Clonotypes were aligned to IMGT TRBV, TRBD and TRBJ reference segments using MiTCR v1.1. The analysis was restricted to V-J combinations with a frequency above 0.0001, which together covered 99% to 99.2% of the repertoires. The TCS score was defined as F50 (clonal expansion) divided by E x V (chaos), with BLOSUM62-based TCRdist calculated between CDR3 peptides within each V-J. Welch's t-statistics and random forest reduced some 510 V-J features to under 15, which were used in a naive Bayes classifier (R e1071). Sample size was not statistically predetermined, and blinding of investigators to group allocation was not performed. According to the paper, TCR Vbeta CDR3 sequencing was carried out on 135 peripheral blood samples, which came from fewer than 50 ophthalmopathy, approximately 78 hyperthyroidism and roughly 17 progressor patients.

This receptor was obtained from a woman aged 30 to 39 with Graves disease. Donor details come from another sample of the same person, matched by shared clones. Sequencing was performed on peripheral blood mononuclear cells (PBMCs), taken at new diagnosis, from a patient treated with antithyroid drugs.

The CDR3: CASSLAIQETQYF. In nucleotide form, the sequence is TGTGCCAGCAGCTTAGCAATTCAAGAGACCCAGTACTTC. The sequence links TRBV7-9 to TRBJ2-5, with the identity of the D gene unclear. The V and J ends are trimmed by 0 bases and 2 bases, leaving 4 bases between them. The germline V gene encodes CDR1 SEHNR and CDR2 FQNEAQ (reference sequence). CDR3 length: 13 amino acids, cysteine to phenylalanine. The sequence is cut down to CDR3 DNA, 39 bases in frame from base 1. Beyond the CDR3, the reference TRBV7-9 and TRBJ2-5 genes provide the residues; the full variable domain reads: DTGVSQNPRHKITKRGQNVTFRCDPISEHNRLYWYRQTLGQGPEFLTYFQNEAQLEKSRLLSDRFSAERPKGSFSTLEIQRTEQGDSAMYLCASSLAIQETQYFGPGTRLLVL.